This TCR beta chain was captured in a study of OX40 agonist ivuxolimab in advanced cancers. Sequencing was performed with immunoSEQ multiplex PCR; in TCRdb, only in-frame clones are kept and a portion is missing. The top ten clones hold 6.3% of a sample with some 54,000 clones, around 77% of them seen once. Germline assignment: CDR1 MNHNY and CDR2 SVGAGI (reference sequence). This CDR3 has 15 residues. With V trimmed by 8 bases and J by 0 bases, 7 bases remained unmatched. Sequences were derived from CD4+ or CD8+ T cells sorted from blood, sampled in a trial of the OX40 agonist ivuxolimab. This sequence was found in an adult with an advanced solid tumor such as melanoma, head and neck, liver or kidney cancer. V usage is TRBV6-6 and J usage is TRBJ1-3; 7 bases map to TRBD1. The CDR3 coding sequence is TGTGCCAGCCTAATACAGGGGCCCTCTGGAAACACCATATATTTT. Encoded protein: CASLIQGPSGNTIYF.